This entry features one TCR beta chain sequence. These data originate in a study of OX40 agonist ivuxolimab in advanced cancers. Whole-study context: Anti-PD-1, anti-PD-L1 or anti-CTLA-4 therapy given earlier was allowed, and 40% had some.

This table comes from immunoSEQ multiplex PCR, and its TCRdb copy is limited to in-frame clones, with some not included. The repertoire includes 25,000 to 30,000 clones, nearly 95% of them detected once, and just under 9.5% sits in the top ten. The CDR3 length is 13 residues. Between the trimmed V and J ends, which lost 3 bases and 3 bases, there was a span of 10 bases. Germline V gene sequence: CDR1 SGHKS, CDR2 YYEKEE (reference sequence). The sequence came from an adult with an advanced solid tumor such as melanoma, head and neck, liver or kidney cancer. The chain links TRBV5-5 to TRBJ2-7, with TRBD2 as a possible D gene (6 bases). The specimen was CD4+ or CD8+ T cells sorted from blood, collected in a trial of the OX40 agonist ivuxolimab. CDR3 sequence reads: CASSWDSLYEQYF. The CDR3 nucleotides read TGTGCCAGCAGCTGGGACTCGCTCTACGAGCAGTACTTC.